This section outlines one TCR beta chain sequence together with its context. What it binds is not known. The data derive from a study of CD8 T cells in ankylosing spondylitis. Points from the study as a whole: Disease-linked clones reportedly concentrated significantly in matched ankylosing spondylitis synovial fluid.

This CDR3 is built from 11 residues. Trimming cost V 8 bases and J 8 bases, with 9 bases left between them. The V gene's germline CDR1 is SGHDN and CDR2 FVKESK. TCRdb called the 5' RACE reads again in MiXCR, with one record for every CDR3 protein. Found here are 30,000 to 45,000 distinct CDR3 sequences, 6% of them singletons; the top ten hold more than 10%. The receptor's source is a male donor with ankylosing spondylitis or in good health (not recorded which). Sequenced input: blood, either unsorted or a sorted T cell fraction (not recorded which). This chain connects TRBV14 to TRBJ1-4; D is possibly TRBD1 (6 bases). The CDR3 reads CASVDREKLFF. DNA of the CDR3: TGTGCCAGCGTTGACAGGGAAAAACTGTTTTTT.